Listed here are 2 T cell receptor beta chains from one sample, sequenced in a study of blood T cell repertoires in COVID-19. Generated by immunoSEQ multiplex PCR, the TCRdb table keeps only in-frame clones and is missing some. Of over 60,000 clones in the sample, 83% were seen once. The sequenced sample was peripheral blood. Source of these receptors: a man between 45 and 60 years old with COVID-19, enrolled during active disease.

The J gene is TRBJ2-3, the V gene TRBV11-2, with 8 bases aligning to TRBD2. The length of the CDR3 is 15 residues. Trimming at V came to 5 bases and at J to 0 bases, leaving 4 bases not matched to a gene. Germline assignment: CDR1 SGHAT and CDR2 FQNNGV. The CDR3 nucleotides read TGTGCCAGCAGCAATAGCGGGACTAGCACAGATACGCAGTATTTT. It translates to CASSNSGTSTDTQYF.

V and J are TRBV6-5 and TRBJ2-7; possibly TRBD2 for D (5 bases). The V end was cut by 4 bases, the J end by 6 bases, with 16 bases between. Germline values: CDR1 MNHEY, CDR2 SVGAGI. The CDR3 contains 14 residues. The CDR3 here is CASSLGPQRGEQYF. The CDR3 DNA follows: TGTGCCAGCAGTTTGGGCCCCCAACGGGGCGAGCAGTACTTC.